A selection of T cell receptor beta chains follows, all from one sample in a study of CD8+ T cells in alopecia areata. This table comes from immunoSEQ multiplex PCR, and its TCRdb copy is limited to in-frame clones, with some not included. The table lists over 100,000 clones, about 50% of them singletons. This specimen was CD8+ T cells sorted from blood, taken at week 0. These receptors came from a human donor with alopecia areata. Each CDR3 is given with its conserved first and last residue. Where a row states a size, it is once, few, many or the class of an expanded clone; other rows omit it.

J gene,clone size,V gene,CDR3 protein
TRBJ2-2,few,TRBV19,CASSMDREDTGELFF
TRBJ1-1,few,TRBV19,CASSKSRRDTFF
TRBJ1-1,-,TRBV27,CASSQGGLWGNTEAFF
TRBJ1-5,-,TRBV5-1,CASSLRGNQPQHF
TRBJ1-2,few,TRBV11-2,CASSFDPTYGYTF
TRBJ2-2,-,TRBV30,CAWTVPGYTGELFF
TRBJ2-7,few,TRBV4-1,CASSQHGTYEQYF
TRBJ2-3,few,TRBV10-3,CAISDRASTDTQYF
TRBJ1-2,-,TRBV27,CASSGSTVEGAFPPLHYTF
TRBJ1-5,-,TRBV30,CAWRVGESNQPQHF
TRBJ1-2,-,TRBV29-1,CSVEDDRGPGYTF
TRBJ2-3,once,TRBV4-2,CASSQVLEAALGDTQYF
TRBJ2-7,-,TRBV27,CASRPTPAEENEQYF
TRBJ1-1,-,TRBV27,CASSLSWTGAEAFF
TRBJ2-1,few,TRBV19,CASSIVTDNEQFF
TRBJ2-7,-,TRBV13,CASSQDSYEQYF
TRBJ1-2,few,TRBV28,CASIQRGFSYGYTF